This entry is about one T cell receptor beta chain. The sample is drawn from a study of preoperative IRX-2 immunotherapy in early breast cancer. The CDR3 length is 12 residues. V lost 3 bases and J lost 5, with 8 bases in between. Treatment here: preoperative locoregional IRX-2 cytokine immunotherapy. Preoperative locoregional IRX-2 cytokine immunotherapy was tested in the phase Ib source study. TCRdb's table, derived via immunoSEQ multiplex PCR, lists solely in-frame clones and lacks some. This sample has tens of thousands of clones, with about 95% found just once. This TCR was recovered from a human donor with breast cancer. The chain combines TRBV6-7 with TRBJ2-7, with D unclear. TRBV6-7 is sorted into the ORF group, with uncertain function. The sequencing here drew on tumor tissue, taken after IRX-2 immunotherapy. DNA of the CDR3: TGTGCCAGCAGTTATACAAGGAACGAGCAGTACTTC. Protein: CASSYTRNEQYF.